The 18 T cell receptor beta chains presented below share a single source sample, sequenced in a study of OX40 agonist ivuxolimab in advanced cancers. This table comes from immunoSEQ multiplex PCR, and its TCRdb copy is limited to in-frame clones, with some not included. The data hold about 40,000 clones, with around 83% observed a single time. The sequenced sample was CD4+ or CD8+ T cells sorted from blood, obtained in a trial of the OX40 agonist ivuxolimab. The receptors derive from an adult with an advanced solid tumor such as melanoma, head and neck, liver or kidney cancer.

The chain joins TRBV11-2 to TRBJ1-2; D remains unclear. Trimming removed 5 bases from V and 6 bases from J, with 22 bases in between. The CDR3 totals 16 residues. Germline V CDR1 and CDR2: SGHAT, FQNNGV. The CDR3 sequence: CASSSTLDPFVNGYTF. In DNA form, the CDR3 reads TGTGCCAGCAGCAGTACCCTTGACCCGTTCGTCAATGGCTACACCTTC.

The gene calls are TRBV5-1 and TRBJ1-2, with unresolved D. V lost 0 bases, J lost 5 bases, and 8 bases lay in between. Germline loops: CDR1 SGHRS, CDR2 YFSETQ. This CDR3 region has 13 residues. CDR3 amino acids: CASSLGVGYGYTF. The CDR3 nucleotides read TGCGCCAGCAGCTTGGGGGTCGGGTATGGCTACACCTTC. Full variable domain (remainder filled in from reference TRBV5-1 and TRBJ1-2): KAGVTQTPRYLIKTRGQQVTLSCSPISGHRSVSWYQQTPGQGLQFLFEYFSETQRNKGNFPGRFSGRQFSNSRSEMNVSTLELGDSALYLCASSLGVGYGYTFGSGTRLTVV.

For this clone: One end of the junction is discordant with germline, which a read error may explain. CDR3 residues: CASSSLGSNNEQFF. CDR3 bases: TGTGCCAGCAGCTCTCTGGGCTCCAACAATGAGCAGTTCTTC. The J gene is TRBJ2-1, the V gene TRBV13; D is undetermined. The CDR3 length is 14 residues. In germline, CDR1 is PRHDT, CDR2 FYEKMQ (reference sequence).

The CDR3 protein is CASSSGALGAFF. The CDR3 coding sequence is TGTGCCAGCAGTTCCGGGGCCTTAGGAGCTTTCTTT. This chain joins TRBV6-5 and TRBJ1-1; tentative D call: TRBD1 (5 bases). The germline CDR1 and CDR2 sequences are MNHEY and SVGAGI. The CDR3 runs 12 residues. V was shortened by 4 bases and J by 10 bases, with 13 bases between the two germline ends.

The DNA of the CDR3 is TGTGCCAGCACCAAAGGGAGCTATGGCTACACCTTC. Residues: CASTKGSYGYTF. The chain carries TRBV6-5 and TRBJ1-2; D gene uncertain. This CDR3 spans 12 amino acids. Trimming took 7 bases from V and 4 from J, leaving 10 bases between them. In germline, CDR1 is MNHEY, CDR2 SVGAGI.

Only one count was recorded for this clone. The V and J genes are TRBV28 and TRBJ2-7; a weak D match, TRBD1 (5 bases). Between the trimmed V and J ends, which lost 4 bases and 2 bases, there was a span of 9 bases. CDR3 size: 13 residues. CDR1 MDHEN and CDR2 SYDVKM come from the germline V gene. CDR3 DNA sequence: TGTGCCAGCAGTTGGGGCGAAACCTACGAGCAGTACTTC. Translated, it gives CASSWGETYEQYF.

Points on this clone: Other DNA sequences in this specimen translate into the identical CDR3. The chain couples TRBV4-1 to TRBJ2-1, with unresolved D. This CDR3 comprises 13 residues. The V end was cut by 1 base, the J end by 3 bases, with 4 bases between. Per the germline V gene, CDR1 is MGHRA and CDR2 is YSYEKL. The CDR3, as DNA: TGCGCCAGCAGCCAAGGACTCTACAATGAGCAGTTCTTC. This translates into CASSQGLYNEQFF.

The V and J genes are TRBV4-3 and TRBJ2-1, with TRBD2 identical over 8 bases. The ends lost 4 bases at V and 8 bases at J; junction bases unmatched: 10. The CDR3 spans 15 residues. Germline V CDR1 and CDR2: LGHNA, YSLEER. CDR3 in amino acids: CASSPRSGGLDEQFF. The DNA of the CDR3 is TGCGCCAGCAGCCCGAGGAGCGGGGGTTTAGATGAGCAGTTCTTC.

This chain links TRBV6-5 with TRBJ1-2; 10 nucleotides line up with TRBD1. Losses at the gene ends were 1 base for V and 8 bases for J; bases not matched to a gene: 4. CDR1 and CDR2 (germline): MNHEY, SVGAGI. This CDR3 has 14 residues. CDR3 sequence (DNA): TGTGCCAGCAGTTACTATGGGACAGGGGAGGGCTACACCTTC. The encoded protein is CASSYYGTGEGYTF.

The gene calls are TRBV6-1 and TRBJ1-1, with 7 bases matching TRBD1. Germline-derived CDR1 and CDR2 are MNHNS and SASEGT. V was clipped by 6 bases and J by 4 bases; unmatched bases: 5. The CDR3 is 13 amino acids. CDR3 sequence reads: CASSTTGTTEAFF. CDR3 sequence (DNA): TGTGCCAGCAGCACGACAGGGACCACTGAAGCTTTCTTT.

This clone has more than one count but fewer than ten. The CDR3 bases are TGTGCCAGCAGCTCCTGGACTAGCGGCAACACCGGGGAGCTGTTTTTT. Its translation is CASSSWTSGNTGELFF. This chain uses TRBV5-4 with TRBJ2-2; 10 bases fit TRBD2. Germline V gene data show CDR1 as SGHNT and CDR2 as YYREEE (reference sequence). This CDR3 is 16 amino acids long. J was trimmed by 2 bases and V by 3 bases; bases with no gene match: 4.

CDR3 region: CAISAQTGESYEQYF. CDR3 bases: TGTGCCATCAGTGCCCAGACAGGAGAGTCCTACGAGCAGTACTTC. V and J are TRBV10-3 and TRBJ2-7; D possibly corresponds to TRBD1 (6 bases). CDR1 is ENHRY and CDR2 is SYGVKD in the germline V gene. The CDR3 sequence is 15 residues long. V gave up 4 bases and J gave up 1 base, with 14 bases separating them.

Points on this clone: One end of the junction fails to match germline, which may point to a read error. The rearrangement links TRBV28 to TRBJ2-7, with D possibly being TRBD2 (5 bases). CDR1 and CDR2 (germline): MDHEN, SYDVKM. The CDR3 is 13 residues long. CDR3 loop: CANSSPGGYEQYF. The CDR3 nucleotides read TGTGCCAACAGTAGCCCCGGAGGCTACGAGCAGTACTTC. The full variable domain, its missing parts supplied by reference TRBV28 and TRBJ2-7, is DVKVTQSSRYLVKRTGEKVFLECVQDMDHENMFWYRQDPGLGLRLIYFSYDVKMKEKGDIPEGYSVSREKKERFSLILESASTNQTSMYLCANSSPGGYEQYFGPGTRLTVT.

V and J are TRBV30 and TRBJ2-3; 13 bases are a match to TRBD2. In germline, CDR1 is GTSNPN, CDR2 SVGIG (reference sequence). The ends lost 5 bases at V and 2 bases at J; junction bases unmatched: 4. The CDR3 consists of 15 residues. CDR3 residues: CAWGLAGELTDTQYF. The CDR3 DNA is TGTGCCTGGGGACTAGCGGGGGAGCTCACAGATACGCAGTATTTT.

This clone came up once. Here the CDR3 DNA reads TGTGCCAGCAGCGTTGACGGGACCGGGACAGAAAACATTCAGTACTTC. The encoded protein is CASSVDGTGTENIQYF. This sequence joins TRBV9 and TRBJ2-4; 7 bases map to TRBD1. The CDR3 has 16 residues. Per germline, CDR1 SGDLS and CDR2 YYNGEE. V lost 2 bases to trimming and J lost 5 bases; unmatched junction nucleotides: 10.

This CDR3 is CASSQYPLGAASYNEQFF. CDR3 DNA sequence: TGTGCCAGCAGCCAATACCCCTTGGGAGCGGCCTCCTACAATGAGCAGTTCTTC. The gene calls are TRBV4-2 and TRBJ2-1; a weak D match, TRBD2 (5 bases). There are 18 residues in the CDR3. Germline values: CDR1 LGHNA, CDR2 YNFKEQ. V was pared by 2 bases and J by 0 bases, with 17 bases between.

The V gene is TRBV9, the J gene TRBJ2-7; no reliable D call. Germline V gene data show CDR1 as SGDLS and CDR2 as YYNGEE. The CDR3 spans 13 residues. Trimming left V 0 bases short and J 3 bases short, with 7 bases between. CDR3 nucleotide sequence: TGTGCCAGCAGCGTAGCTAGAGGCTACGAGCAGTACGTC. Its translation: CASSVARGYEQYV.

As DNA, the CDR3 is TGTGCCAGCAGCTTGCACCGGGACAGGTTGGTGGAGACCCAGTACTTC. Amino acids: CASSLHRDRLVETQYF. This chain joins TRBV5-4 and TRBJ2-5; 8 bases match TRBD1. CDR1 is SGHNT, CDR2 YYREEE, per germline (reference sequence). The J segment lost 5 bases and the V segment lost 1 base, leaving 10 bases of the junction unmatched. The CDR3 runs 16 residues.